A single sample is the source of the 29 T cell receptor beta chains below, sequenced in a study of T cell responses to AZD1222 COVID-19 vaccine. TCRdb's table, derived via immunoSEQ multiplex PCR, lists solely in-frame clones and lacks some. The data show roughly 200,000 clones, with roughly 92% seen just once and over 1% held by the top ten. The sequences come from peripheral blood, collected on day 0 of AZD1222 vaccination. The receptors come from an adult in good health.

The rearrangement joins TRBV18 to TRBJ1-2, with 10 nucleotides matching TRBD1. Germline loops: CDR1 KGHSH, CDR2 LQKENI. The CDR3 is 15 amino acids. V shed 4 bases, J shed 8 bases, and the junction held 10 bases outside the gene matches. The CDR3 here is CASSLYDRGPEGYTF. Here the CDR3 DNA reads TGTGCCAGCTCACTTTATGACAGGGGGCCCGAAGGCTACACCTTC.

The J gene is TRBJ1-2, the V gene TRBV7-9; the D gene is possibly TRBD1 (5 bases). V was trimmed by 5 bases and J by 4 bases, leaving 20 bases between them. CDR1 is SEHNR and CDR2 is FQNEAQ in the germline V gene (reference sequence). There are 16 residues in the CDR3. CDR3 nucleotides: TGTGCCAGCAGCCGAGGGCAGGGCACGATAATCTATGGCTACACCTTC. Amino acids: CASSRGQGTIIYGYTF.

V and J are TRBV7-9 and TRBJ2-7, with 8 bases matching TRBD2. From germline, CDR1 is SEHNR and CDR2 FQNEAQ (reference sequence). V shed 4 bases and J 6 bases; nucleotides not matched to a gene: 11. CDR3 length: 15 residues. The CDR3 DNA reads as TGTGCCAGCAGCTCCTTAGCGGGGCCGCCTGGCGAGCAGTACTTC. It yields the protein CASSSLAGPPGEQYF. Combining the CDR3 with reference TRBV7-9 and TRBJ2-7 gives the whole variable domain DTGVSQNPRHKITKRGQNVTFRCDPISEHNRLYWYRQTLGQGPEFLTYFQNEAQLEKSRLLSDRFSAERPKGSFSTLEIQRTEQGDSAMYLCASSSLAGPPGEQYFGPGTRLTVT.

Regarding this clone: The junction shows a germline mismatch at one end, possibly a read error. This chain connects TRBV7-6 to TRBJ2-5; D gene ambiguous. CDR1 and CDR2 (germline): SGHVS, FNYEAQ. This CDR3 has 13 residues. CDR3 residues: CASSLGLRETQYF. In nucleotides, the CDR3 is TGTGCCAGCAGTTTAGGGTTGCGCGAGACCCAGTACTTC.

V is TRBV9 and J is TRBJ2-3; D unclear. The CDR3 has 14 residues. CDR1 and CDR2 (germline): SGDLS, YYNGEE. Deletions cut 0 bases from V and 2 bases from J, with 7 bases between. The CDR3 spells CASSVVQNTDTQYF. Here the CDR3 DNA reads TGTGCCAGCAGCGTAGTACAAAACACAGATACGCAGTATTTT.

J is TRBJ1-2 and V is TRBV25-1; 12 nucleotides line up with TRBD1. Germline lookup yields CDR1 MGHDK and CDR2 SYGVNS. The junction had 7 bases not matched to a gene; V was cut back by 6 bases and J by 8 bases. The CDR3 covers 14 residues. In nucleotides, the CDR3 is TGTGCCAGCAGCCCCCCCGGGACAGGGGGCGGCTACACCTTC. It specifies CASSPPGTGGGYTF.

The chain is built from TRBV5-4 and TRBJ1-3; D not certain. Germline CDR1 SGHNT, CDR2 YYREEE (reference sequence). V lost 0 bases and J 0 bases, leaving 4 bases between the germline ends. The CDR3 runs 14 residues. The CDR3 region is CASSLGLSGNTIYF. The CDR3 region has the DNA TGTGCCAGCAGCTTGGGTCTCTCTGGAAACACCATATATTTT.

This chain uses TRBV7-3 with TRBJ2-6, with TRBD2 as a possible D gene (5 bases). In germline, CDR1 is SGHTA, CDR2 FQGTGA. The germline V and J ends were trimmed by 5 bases and 0 bases, with 23 bases remaining between them. CDR3 length: 20 residues. The CDR3 sequence is CASSPSGLRASRSGANVLTF. As DNA, the CDR3 is TGTGCCAGCAGCCCTTCGGGTTTGAGGGCCAGTCGCTCTGGGGCCAACGTCCTGACTTTC.

V and J are TRBV7-2 and TRBJ1-2; D perhaps matches TRBD1 (5 bases). The CDR3 is 14 residues long. Germline V gene data show CDR1 as SGHTA and CDR2 as FQGNSA. V lost 1 base and J 4 bases, leaving 10 bases between the germline ends. The CDR3 protein is CASSLVGTSYGYTF. CDR3 nucleotide sequence: TGTGCCAGCAGCTTAGTCGGGACTAGCTATGGCTACACCTTC.

The chain has TRBV18 and TRBJ2-7; D might be TRBD2 (5 bases). Germline-derived CDR1 and CDR2 are KGHSH and LQKENI. This CDR3 is built from 14 residues. With 5 bases removed from V and 5 bases from J, the gap between germline ends came to 16 bases. CDR3 in DNA: TGTGCCAGCTCAACCCCCACTAGTTCCCACGAGCAGTACTTC. This translates into CASSTPTSSHEQYF.

The gene calls are TRBV13 and TRBJ1-1; a weak D match, TRBD1 (5 bases). V shed 7 bases and J shed 0 bases, with 15 bases lying between them. In germline, CDR1 is PRHDT, CDR2 FYEKMQ (reference sequence). The length of the CDR3 is 15 residues. The CDR3 DNA is TGTGCCAGCATTTTTGGGGAGGGACTGAACACTGAAGCTTTCTTT. This codes for CASIFGEGLNTEAFF. The full variable domain, its missing parts supplied by reference TRBV13 and TRBJ1-1, is AAGVIQSPRHLIKEKRETATLKCYPIPRHDTVYWYQQGPGQDPQFLISFYEKMQSDKGSIPDRFSAQQFSDYHSELNMSSLELGDSALYFCASIFGEGLNTEAFFGQGTRLTVV.

Comment on this clone: The sample carries other DNA sequences with the same CDR3. V is TRBV6-2 or TRBV6-3 and J is TRBJ1-3; D call uncertain. V gave up 6 bases and J gave up 4 bases, with 7 bases separating them. The CDR3 consists of 12 residues. Germline lookup yields CDR1 MNHEY and CDR2 SVGEGT. CDR3 nucleotides: TGTGCCAGCAGCCTCAGCGGAAACACCATATATTTT. Translating it yields CASSLSGNTIYF.

The V and J genes are TRBV10-3 and TRBJ2-7; D remains unclear. The germline V gene encodes CDR1 ENHRY and CDR2 SYGVKD. The CDR3 extends over 12 amino acids. V was clipped by 0 bases and J by 12 bases, with 12 bases between them. The CDR3 region is CAISESVQSRYF. DNA of the CDR3: TGTGCCATCAGTGAGTCGGTTCAGTCGAGGTACTTC.

The V gene is TRBV6-6, the J gene TRBJ1-2, with D tentatively TRBD1 (6 bases). This CDR3 region has 14 residues. CDR1 is MNHNY, CDR2 SVGAGI, per germline (reference sequence). The V end was cut by 6 bases, the J end by 6 bases, with 17 bases between. The DNA of the CDR3 is TGTGCCAGCAGCCCCTTTACAGGGATTGATGGCTACACCTTC. Encoded protein: CASSPFTGIDGYTF.

The chain couples TRBV4-2 to TRBJ2-5; D gene unclear. Trimming stripped 1 base from V and 1 base from J, with 4 bases between. This CDR3 has 13 amino acids. Germline V gives CDR1 LGHNA, CDR2 YNFKEQ. The CDR3 sequence: CASSQVPQETQYF. The CDR3 DNA reads as TGTGCCAGCAGCCAAGTCCCCCAAGAGACCCAGTACTTC.

CDR3 DNA sequence: TGTGCCAGTAAGGAAAGGAGTGGAAACACCATATATTTT. Translating gives CASKERSGNTIYF. This chain links TRBV19 with TRBJ1-3; D is undetermined. Trimming pared 7 bases from V and 3 bases from J, leaving 10 bases between. This CDR3 spans 13 amino acids. Germline-derived CDR1 and CDR2 are LNHDA and SQIVND (reference sequence).

This clone was observed a handful of times. This chain joins TRBV6-5 and TRBJ2-7, with 7 nucleotides matching TRBD1. The CDR3 spans 14 residues. V lost 5 bases, J lost 4 bases, and 8 bases stayed unmatched. CDR1 and CDR2 from the germline V gene are MNHEY and SVGAGI. CDR3 in amino acids: CASSLYRGIYEQYF. CDR3 in DNA: TGTGCCAGCAGTCTGTACAGGGGTATTTACGAGCAGTACTTC.

This chain uses TRBV6-6 with TRBJ1-1, with 7 bases lining up with TRBD1. V lost 1 base to trimming and J lost 0 bases; unmatched junction nucleotides: 2. Per the germline V gene, CDR1 is MNHNY and CDR2 is SVGAGI (reference sequence). The CDR3 loop spans 15 amino acids. For the CDR3, the DNA is TGTGCCAGCAGTTACTGGACAGGCTTGAACACTGAAGCTTTCTTT. Its protein is CASSYWTGLNTEAFF.

This chain links TRBV6-5 with TRBJ1-5; D not certain. V gave up 7 bases and J gave up 0 bases, with 7 bases separating them. CDR1 is MNHEY and CDR2 is SVGAGI in the germline V gene. This CDR3 comprises 13 residues. The CDR3 spells CASMGNSNQPQHF. The DNA for the CDR3 is TGTGCCAGCATGGGAAATAGCAATCAGCCCCAGCATTTT.

V and J are TRBV5-4 and TRBJ2-7; no definite D call. Germline V lookup: CDR1 SGHNT, CDR2 YYREEE (reference sequence). The ends were cut back, 4 bases at V and 3 bases at J, with 14 bases in the middle. CDR3 length: 14 amino acids. CDR3 residues: CASSDPSGHYEQYF. Written as DNA, the CDR3 is TGTGCCAGCAGCGATCCCTCAGGCCACTACGAGCAGTACTTC.

This clone was detected once. The rearrangement joins TRBV28 to TRBJ1-6; 7 positions match TRBD1. Germline V gene data show CDR1 as MDHEN and CDR2 as SYDVKM. The CDR3 consists of 16 residues. V gave up 5 bases and J gave up 8 bases; unmatched junction bases: 12. The CDR3 DNA follows: TGTGCCAGCAGTACTCCCTTCAGGGGGTGGGATTCACCCCTCCACTTT. Translation: CASSTPFRGWDSPLHF.

V usage is TRBV2 and J usage is TRBJ1-2; D perhaps matches TRBD1 (5 bases). Germline CDR1 reads SNHLY; CDR2 reads FYNNEI. Between the trimmed V and J ends, which lost 4 bases and 2 bases, there was a span of 11 bases. The CDR3 loop spans 14 amino acids. DNA of the CDR3: TGTGCCAGCAGTGTAGGTCGGGGGAACTATGGCTACACCTTC. This translates into CASSVGRGNYGYTF.

The chain links TRBV6-1 to TRBJ2-7; 11 bases are shared with TRBD2. The CDR3 is 20 amino acids. The germline gives CDR1 MNHNS, CDR2 SASEGT. V was clipped by 0 bases and J by 0 bases; unmatched bases: 13. CDR3 nucleotides: TGTGCCAGCAGTGAAGCATTACTAGCGGGGGCCCCAACGAGCTCCTACGAGCAGTACTTC. This translates into CASSEALLAGAPTSSYEQYF.

The chain carries TRBV5-1 and TRBJ2-5; the D is unclear. The ends were cut back, 0 bases at V and 1 base at J, with 7 bases in the middle. From germline, CDR1 is SGHRS and CDR2 YFSETQ. The CDR3 contains 14 residues. The CDR3: CASSLGRTQETQYF. DNA for the CDR3: TGCGCCAGCAGCTTGGGACGGACCCAAGAGACCCAGTACTTC.

The gene calls are TRBV6-5 and TRBJ1-2; D not certain. Germline-derived CDR1 and CDR2 are MNHEY and SVGAGI. The CDR3 is made up of 13 amino acids. Trimming cost V 4 bases and J 10 bases, with 16 bases left between them. The CDR3 bases are TGTGCCAGCAGTTCTCAGGTTACCGCGAACTACACCTTC. Encoded protein: CASSSQVTANYTF.

The chain recombines TRBV2 with TRBJ2-3; TRBD1 aligns across 7 bases. Germline V gene sequence: CDR1 SNHLY, CDR2 FYNNEI. J lost 0 bases, V lost 9 bases, and 3 bases had no gene match. This CDR3 spans 13 amino acids. The chain's CDR3 is CASRQGSTDTQYF. CDR3 nucleotide sequence: TGTGCCAGTAGACAGGGAAGCACAGATACGCAGTATTTT.

The chain couples TRBV5-6 to TRBJ1-2; 7 bases are a match to TRBD1. CDR3 length equals 14 residues. V shed 4 bases and J 8 bases; nucleotides not matched to a gene: 11. The germline gives CDR1 SGHDT, CDR2 YYEEEE. As DNA, the CDR3 is TGTGCCAGCAGCATTAGGACAGGTCTTATCGGCTACACCTTC. Translation: CASSIRTGLIGYTF.

The CDR3 spells CASSLGSTGAWTGELFF. In DNA form, the CDR3 reads TGTGCCAGCAGCTTAGGTTCGACAGGGGCTTGGACCGGGGAGCTGTTTTTT. The gene calls are TRBV7-8 and TRBJ2-2, with 8 bases fitting TRBD1. This CDR3 has 17 residues. Germline V gene lookup returns CDR1 SGHVS and CDR2 FQNEAQ. The V and J ends lost 1 base and 5 bases, in that order; junction bases with no gene match: 9.

CDR3 bases: TGTGCCAGCAGCCAAGGGTACGGCCCTAGCAATCAGCCCCAGCATTTT. Translated, it gives CASSQGYGPSNQPQHF. The rearrangement links TRBV7-9 to TRBJ1-5; no definite D call. Deletions cut 5 bases from V and 0 bases from J, with 14 bases between. Per the germline V gene, CDR1 is SEHNR and CDR2 is FQNEAQ (reference sequence). The CDR3 loop spans 16 amino acids. The whole variable domain, remainder taken from reference TRBV7-9 and TRBJ1-5, is DTGVSQNPRHKITKRGQNVTFRCDPISEHNRLYWYRQTLGQGPEFLTYFQNEAQLEKSRLLSDRFSAERPKGSFSTLEIQRTEQGDSAMYLCASSQGYGPSNQPQHFGDGTRLSIL.